A single sample gave rise to the 30 T cell receptor beta chains below, sequenced in a study of shared clonotypes between healthy human individuals. The assay was immunoSEQ multiplex PCR, and TCRdb's table has in-frame clones only and misses some. The sample yields more than 2,000,000 clones, around 94% seen once. The specimen was naive CD4+ T cells sorted from blood. This sample's subset: CD45RA+ positively selected. These receptors came from a man younger than 35 in good health.

The rearrangement joins TRBV21-1 to TRBJ2-7. TRBV21-1 is a listed pseudogene. The CDR3 runs to 15 residues. CDR3 loop: CASSLAVGGRYEQYF. The CDR3 DNA follows: TGTGCCAGCAGCTTAGCAGTCGGTGGACGCTACGAGCAGTACTTC.

The chain carries TRBV2 and TRBJ2-7, with D possibly matching TRBD2 (5 bases). V was clipped by 6 bases and J by 5 bases, with 11 bases between them. Germline V lookup: CDR1 SNHLY, CDR2 FYNNEI. The CDR3 has 12 residues. For the CDR3, the DNA is TGTGCCAGCAGCGAGCTAGCCCACGAGCAGTACTTC. It encodes CASSELAHEQYF.

With regard to this clone: Other DNA sequences of this sample code for an identical CDR3. This chain connects TRBV29-1 to TRBJ2-3; D remains ambiguous. The CDR3 is 13 residues long. CDR1 is SQVTM, CDR2 ANQGSEA, per germline. V was shortened by 1 base and J by 2 bases, with 7 bases between the two germline ends. CDR3 bases: TGCAGCGTTGAAGGCAGGACCACAGATACGCAGTATTTT. Encoded protein: CSVEGRTTDTQYF.

V usage is TRBV10-3 and J usage is TRBJ1-2, with D tentatively TRBD1 (5 bases). Per the germline V gene, CDR1 is ENHRY and CDR2 is SYGVKD. The CDR3 length is 13 residues. Trimming cost V 0 bases and J 6 bases, with 8 bases left between them. The CDR3 nucleotides read TGTGCCATCAGTGAGTCAGGGGAAAATGGCTACACCTTC. Its translation: CAISESGENGYTF.

This chain joins TRBV30 and TRBJ1-4, with a possible D match to TRBD1 (5 bases). Germline-derived CDR1 and CDR2 are GTSNPN and SVGIG (reference sequence). There are 13 residues in the CDR3. The V gene lost 3 bases and the J gene lost 4 bases, with 9 bases spanning the gap. The CDR3 loop is CAWSPGLNEKLFF. In nucleotides, the CDR3 is TGTGCCTGGAGCCCGGGGCTTAATGAAAAACTGTTTTTT.

This clone was seen only a few times. Other DNA sequences from this sample encode an identical CDR3 as well. The chain uses TRBV18 and TRBJ2-1; TRBD2 matches 11 bases. CDR1 is KGHSH, CDR2 LQKENI, per germline. V lost 3 bases, J lost 5 bases, and 3 bases stayed unmatched. The CDR3 is 15 amino acids. The CDR3: CASSPGTSGNNEQFF. For the CDR3, the DNA is TGTGCCAGCTCACCCGGGACTAGCGGAAACAATGAGCAGTTCTTC.

The chain has TRBV9 and TRBJ1-2; tentatively, D is TRBD1 (6 bases). Germline V gene data show CDR1 as SGDLS and CDR2 as YYNGEE. The CDR3 is 16 amino acids. The ends were cut back, 0 bases at V and 4 bases at J, with 16 bases in the middle. CDR3 nucleotide sequence: TGTGCCAGCAGCGTAGATCTCAGGGGTGACCTCTATGGCTACACCTTC. Translating gives CASSVDLRGDLYGYTF.

The chain employs TRBV10-3 and TRBJ2-7; possible D gene TRBD2, 6 bases. The V gene lost 7 bases and the J gene lost 0 bases, with 19 bases spanning the gap. Germline V gene sequence: CDR1 ENHRY, CDR2 SYGVKD. CDR3 length: 16 residues. The CDR3 here is CAITPLLGGPSYEQYF. In DNA, the CDR3 is TGTGCCATCACCCCGCTTTTGGGAGGACCCTCCTACGAGCAGTACTTC.

This rearrangement joins TRBV5-1 to TRBJ1-3, with D unclear. V was cut by 2 bases and J by 4 bases, with 10 bases left in between. Germline V gene sequence: CDR1 SGHRS, CDR2 YFSETQ. This CDR3 comprises 14 residues. As DNA, the CDR3 is TGCGCCAGCAGCTTCGCTACCTCCGGAAACACCATATATTTT. It codes for CASSFATSGNTIYF. Combining the CDR3 with reference TRBV5-1 and TRBJ1-3 gives the whole variable domain KAGVTQTPRYLIKTRGQQVTLSCSPISGHRSVSWYQQTPGQGLQFLFEYFSETQRNKGNFPGRFSGRQFSNSRSEMNVSTLELGDSALYLCASSFATSGNTIYFGEGSWLTVV.

This chain uses TRBV7-9 with TRBJ2-1; 10 bases are a match to TRBD2. The CDR3 is 15 amino acids. CDR1 and CDR2 (germline): SEHNR, FQNEAQ (reference sequence). V dropped 8 bases and J dropped 4; count of bases not matched to a gene: 8. This CDR3 reads CASGLAGATYNEQFF. The DNA of the CDR3 is TGTGCCAGCGGTCTAGCGGGGGCCACTTACAATGAGCAGTTCTTC. The full variable domain, rest sourced from reference TRBV7-9 and TRBJ2-1, is DTGVSQNPRHKITKRGQNVTFRCDPISEHNRLYWYRQTLGQGPEFLTYFQNEAQLEKSRLLSDRFSAERPKGSFSTLEIQRTEQGDSAMYLCASGLAGATYNEQFFGPGTRLTVL.

In its sample, this clone was seen a few times. The V gene is TRBV10-3, the J gene TRBJ1-5; TRBD1 matches 9 bases. Per germline, CDR1 ENHRY and CDR2 SYGVKD. CDR3 size: 14 residues. V was clipped by 6 bases and J by 6 bases; unmatched bases: 6. The CDR3, as DNA: TGTGCCATCAGCGGGACAGGGAACGGTCAGCCCCAGCATTTT. It codes for CAISGTGNGQPQHF.

This sequence joins TRBV2 and TRBJ2-5; possible D gene TRBD2, 6 bases. The CDR3 extends over 15 amino acids. Looked up from germline, CDR1 is SNHLY and CDR2 is FYNNEI. The germline V and J ends were trimmed by 7 bases and 1 base, with 16 bases remaining between them. Written as DNA, the CDR3 is TGTGCCAGCACCAAGGGGCGGGGCTCCCAAGAGACCCAGTACTTC. This encodes CASTKGRGSQETQYF.

As for this clone: Within the sample, other DNA sequences also encode this same CDR3. The chain has TRBV27 and TRBJ2-3; tentative D call: TRBD2 (6 bases). Between the trimmed V and J ends, which lost 6 bases and 0 bases, there was a span of 10 bases. The CDR3 sequence is 14 residues long. Germline CDR1 is MNHEY and CDR2 is SMNVEV (reference sequence). The CDR3 loop is CASSLSGSTDTQYF. The CDR3 coding sequence is TGTGCCAGCAGCCTGAGCGGGAGCACAGATACGCAGTATTTT.

The chain combines TRBV30 with TRBJ1-2; D uncertain. From germline, CDR1 is GTSNPN and CDR2 SVGIG (reference sequence). CDR3 size: 13 residues. V was trimmed by 2 bases and J by 3 bases, leaving 10 bases between them. CDR3 region: CAWSTGVDYGYTF. The CDR3 bases are TGTGCCTGGAGTACTGGGGTGGACTATGGCTACACCTTC.

The rearrangement uses TRBV10-2 and TRBJ1-2; D gene ambiguous. CDR1 is WSHSY, CDR2 SAAADI, per germline. The V end lost 0 bases, the J end lost 8 bases, and 13 bases lay between the germline ends. The length of the CDR3 is 14 residues. The CDR3 sequence: CASSESGGNGGYTF. CDR3 in DNA: TGCGCCAGCAGTGAGTCAGGAGGGAATGGAGGCTACACCTTC.

The chain links TRBV7-2 to TRBJ2-3; D not certain. This CDR3 contains 12 residues. V was pared by 1 base and J by 6 bases, with 5 bases between. Germline V gene lookup returns CDR1 SGHTA and CDR2 FQGNSA. CDR3: CASSLDFDTQYF. The CDR3 nucleotides read TGTGCCAGCAGCTTAGATTTTGATACGCAGTATTTT. Full variable domain (rest looked up from reference TRBV7-2 and TRBJ2-3): GAGVSQSPSNKVTEKGKDVELRCDPISGHTALYWYRQSLGQGLEFLIYFQGNSAPDKSGLPSDRFSAERTGGSVSTLTIQRTQQEDSAVYLCASSLDFDTQYFGPGTRLTVL.

The chain carries TRBV19 and TRBJ2-1; 9 bases align to TRBD2. CDR1 is LNHDA and CDR2 is SQIVND in the germline V gene (reference sequence). J was trimmed by 10 bases and V by 6 bases; bases with no gene match: 4. The CDR3 covers 12 residues. The CDR3 sequence is CASRFSGSEQFF. The CDR3 region has the DNA TGTGCCAGTAGATTTAGCGGGAGCGAGCAGTTCTTC.

Remarks on this clone: Germline and junction disagree at one end, which may indicate a read error. The chain links TRBV10-3 to TRBJ2-5; D gene unclear. The CDR3 length is 12 residues. Germline V gene data show CDR1 as ENHRY and CDR2 as SYGVKD. In DNA, the CDR3 is TGTGCCAGCAGTTACGTCCAAGAGACCCAGTACTTC. Amino acids: CASSYVQETQYF.

This chain joins TRBV7-2 and TRBJ2-2, with 9 bases matching TRBD2. The germline CDR1 and CDR2 sequences are SGHTA and FQGNSA. With 7 bases clipped from V and 7 bases from J, the junction kept 10 bases outside the gene matches. This CDR3 spans 15 amino acids. The chain's CDR3 is CASKVNAGGYGELFF. The DNA for the CDR3 is TGTGCCAGCAAGGTCAATGCGGGGGGGTACGGGGAGCTGTTTTTT. The full variable domain, with the rest looked up from reference TRBV7-2 and TRBJ2-2, is GAGVSQSPSNKVTEKGKDVELRCDPISGHTALYWYRQSLGQGLEFLIYFQGNSAPDKSGLPSDRFSAERTGGSVSTLTIQRTQQEDSAVYLCASKVNAGGYGELFFGEGSRLTVL.

The chain uses TRBV19 and TRBJ2-7, with 9 positions matching TRBD1. With V trimmed by 5 bases and J by 3 bases, 8 bases remained unmatched. In germline, CDR1 is LNHDA, CDR2 SQIVND (reference sequence). CDR3 length: 15 residues. The DNA of the CDR3 is TGTGCCAGTAGTCCCAGACAGGGGGGAATCTACGAGCAGTACTTC. Its translation: CASSPRQGGIYEQYF.

The J gene is TRBJ1-1, the V gene TRBV2; 8 bases fit TRBD1. V gave up 6 bases and J gave up 1 base; unmatched junction bases: 4. This CDR3 has 14 residues. Germline V gene data show CDR1 as SNHLY and CDR2 as FYNNEI. Written as DNA, the CDR3 is TGTGCCAGCAGGATGACAGGGGCGAACACTGAAGCTTTCTTT. This codes for CASRMTGANTEAFF.

V and J are TRBV21-1 and TRBJ2-1; the table's D gene call, TRBD2, was not cross checked with the DNA. TRBV21-1 is a pseudogene locus. The CDR3 is made up of 15 amino acids. In DNA form, the CDR3 reads TGTGCCATAATCCGCGGGGCTAGCGGTAGAGATGAGCAGTTCTTC. It specifies CAIIRGASGRDEQFF.

This rearrangement joins TRBV28 to TRBJ1-1; D gene ambiguous. V lost 5 bases and J 4 bases, leaving 11 bases between the germline ends. This CDR3 is built from 13 residues. CDR1 and CDR2 (germline): MDHEN, SYDVKM. CDR3 bases: TGTGCCAGCAGTAACAGTTTCCCCACTGAAGCTTTCTTT. This gives the protein CASSNSFPTEAFF.

The chain uses TRBV25-1 and TRBJ2-7; D gene ambiguous. The CDR3 sequence is 12 residues long. Germline V CDR1 and CDR2: MGHDK, SYGVNS. V gave up 7 bases and J gave up 2 bases, with 9 bases separating them. The CDR3 DNA sequence: TGTGCCAGCACCGGTCCCGCCTACGAGCAGTACTTC. Its protein is CASTGPAYEQYF.

The rearrangement joins TRBV18 to TRBJ2-7; 9 nucleotides agree with TRBD1. Trimming took 4 bases from V and 5 from J; bases not matched to a gene: 9. CDR1 KGHSH and CDR2 LQKENI come from the germline V gene. The CDR3 runs 15 residues. CDR3 residues: CASSRQTGGSDEQYF. The CDR3 DNA follows: TGTGCCAGCTCACGACAGACAGGGGGATCGGACGAGCAGTACTTC.

The chain couples TRBV6-6 to TRBJ2-7; possibly TRBD1 or TRBD2 for D (6 bases each). The germline gives CDR1 MNHNY, CDR2 SVGAGI (reference sequence). CDR3 length: 16 amino acids. The germline V and J ends were trimmed by 1 base and 1 base, with 14 bases remaining between them. For the CDR3, the DNA is TGTGCCAGCAGTTACTTCGAGGGGGGACGTTCCTACGAGCAGTACTTC. Translating it yields CASSYFEGGRSYEQYF.

The chain links TRBV7-2 to TRBJ1-5, with D hard to call. There are 15 residues in the CDR3. Germline V gene lookup returns CDR1 SGHTA and CDR2 FQGNSA. The V end lost 1 base, the J end lost 1 base, and 8 bases lay between the germline ends. In DNA, the CDR3 is TGTGCCAGCAGCTTAGATGGCACGAGCAATCAGCCCCAGCATTTT. The encoded protein is CASSLDGTSNQPQHF.

This sequence joins TRBV30 and TRBJ1-4; a weak D match, TRBD1 (5 bases). The V end lost 5 bases, the J end lost 3 bases, and 16 bases lay between the germline ends. The CDR3 loop spans 15 amino acids. Germline V gene sequence: CDR1 GTSNPN, CDR2 SVGIG (reference sequence). CDR3 DNA sequence: TGTGCCTGGGGATTCGGGACTGGATCTAATGAAAAACTGTTTTTT. It encodes CAWGFGTGSNEKLFF.

The rearrangement links TRBV13 to TRBJ2-6; tentative D call: TRBD1 (6 bases). Trimming shortened V by 1 base and J by 0 bases, and 10 bases separated the two germline ends. This CDR3 is built from 17 residues. CDR1 is PRHDT and CDR2 is FYEKMQ in the germline V gene (reference sequence). This CDR3 is CASSLDGTSSGANVLTF. The CDR3 nucleotides are TGTGCCAGCAGCTTAGATGGGACAAGCTCTGGGGCCAACGTCCTGACTTTC.

The chain joins TRBV6-5 to TRBJ2-3; 7 bases are a match to TRBD1. The trim removed 2 bases at V and 2 bases at J, leaving 4 bases unmatched. The CDR3 totals 15 residues. Germline V gene sequence: CDR1 MNHEY, CDR2 SVGAGI. The DNA for the CDR3 is TGTGCCAGCAGTTACGGTCAGGGGGTCACAGATACGCAGTATTTT. It specifies CASSYGQGVTDTQYF.